This TCR beta chain was recorded in a study of T cell responses to AZD1222 COVID-19 vaccine. The repertoire was sequenced with immunoSEQ multiplex PCR; TCRdb's copy has only in-frame clones and lacks some. Of roughly 150,000 clones listed, 70% to 90% were seen once; the top ten hold 3.1%. This receptor was obtained from an adult who received the AZD1222 COVID-19 vaccine. The input for sequencing was peripheral blood, taken 28 days after the second AZD1222 dose.

The CDR3 reads CASSLTVFFGYTF. CDR3 nucleotides: TGTGCCAGCAGCTTAACAGTTTTTTTTGGCTACACCTTC. V usage is TRBV11-2 and J usage is TRBJ1-2; D is unresolved. Germline lookup yields CDR1 SGHAT and CDR2 FQNNGV. V was shortened by 2 bases and J by 7 bases, with 11 bases between the two germline ends. CDR3 length: 13 amino acids.